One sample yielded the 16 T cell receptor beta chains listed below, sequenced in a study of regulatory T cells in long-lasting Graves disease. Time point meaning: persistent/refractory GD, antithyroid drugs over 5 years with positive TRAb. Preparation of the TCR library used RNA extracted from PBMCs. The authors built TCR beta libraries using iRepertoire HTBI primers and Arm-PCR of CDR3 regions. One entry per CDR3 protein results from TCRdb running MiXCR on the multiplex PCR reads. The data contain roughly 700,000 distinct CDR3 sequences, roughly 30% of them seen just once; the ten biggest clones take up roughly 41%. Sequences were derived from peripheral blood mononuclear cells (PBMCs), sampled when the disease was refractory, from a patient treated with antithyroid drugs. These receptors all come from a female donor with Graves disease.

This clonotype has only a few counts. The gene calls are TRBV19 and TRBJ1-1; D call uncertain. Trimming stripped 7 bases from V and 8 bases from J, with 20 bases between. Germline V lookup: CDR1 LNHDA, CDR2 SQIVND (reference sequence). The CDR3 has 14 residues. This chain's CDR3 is CASKTSSGVPEAFF. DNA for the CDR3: TGTGCCAGTAAAACGAGCAGTGGGGTCCCCGAAGCTTTCTTT.

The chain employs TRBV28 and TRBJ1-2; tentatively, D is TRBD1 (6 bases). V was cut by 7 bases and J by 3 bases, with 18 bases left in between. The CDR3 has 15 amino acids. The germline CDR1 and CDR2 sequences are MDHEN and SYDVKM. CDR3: CASIGFQGIDYGYTF. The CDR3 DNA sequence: TGTGCCAGCATTGGTTTTCAGGGGATTGACTATGGCTACACCTTC.

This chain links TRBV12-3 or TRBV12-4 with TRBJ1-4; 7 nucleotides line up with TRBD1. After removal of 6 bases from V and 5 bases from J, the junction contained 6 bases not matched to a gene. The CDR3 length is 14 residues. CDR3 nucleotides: TGTGCCAGCAGACCGGGACAGTACAATGAAAAACTGTTTTTT. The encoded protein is CASRPGQYNEKLFF.

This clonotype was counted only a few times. Here the CDR3 reads CASSYRRTGRANEKLFF. In DNA form, the CDR3 reads TGTGCCAGCAGTTACCGCAGGACAGGTCGGGCTAATGAAAAACTGTTTTTT. This rearrangement joins TRBV6-9 to TRBJ1-4; 7 nucleotides agree with TRBD1. Trimming removed 3 bases from V and 3 bases from J; junction bases left unmatched: 10. Germline CDR1 and CDR2: MNHGY and SVAAGI. The CDR3 is 17 residues long.

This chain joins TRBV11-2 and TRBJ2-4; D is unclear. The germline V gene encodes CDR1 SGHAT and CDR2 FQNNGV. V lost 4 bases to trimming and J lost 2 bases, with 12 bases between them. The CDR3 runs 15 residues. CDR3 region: CASSSPMGTKNIQYF. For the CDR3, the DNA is TGTGCCAGCAGCTCCCCGATGGGTACCAAAAACATTCAGTACTTC. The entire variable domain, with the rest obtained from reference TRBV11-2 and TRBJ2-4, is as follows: EAGVAQSPRYKIIEKRQSVAFWCNPISGHATLYWYQQILGQGPKLLIQFQNNGVVDDSQLPKDRFSAERLKGVDSTLKIQPAKLEDSAVYLCASSSPMGTKNIQYFGAGTRLSVL.

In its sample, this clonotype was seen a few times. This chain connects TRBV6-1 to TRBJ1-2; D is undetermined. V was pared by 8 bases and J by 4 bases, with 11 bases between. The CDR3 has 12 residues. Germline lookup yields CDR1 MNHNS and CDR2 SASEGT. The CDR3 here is CASERRPYGYTF. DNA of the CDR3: TGTGCCAGCGAGAGGCGCCCCTATGGCTACACCTTC.

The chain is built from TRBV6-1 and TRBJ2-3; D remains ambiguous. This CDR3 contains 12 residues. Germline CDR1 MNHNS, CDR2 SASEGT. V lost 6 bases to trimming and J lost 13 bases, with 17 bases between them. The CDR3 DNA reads TGTGCCAGCAGGCTCGGAGCCACCGAGGAGTATTTT. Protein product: CASRLGATEEYF.

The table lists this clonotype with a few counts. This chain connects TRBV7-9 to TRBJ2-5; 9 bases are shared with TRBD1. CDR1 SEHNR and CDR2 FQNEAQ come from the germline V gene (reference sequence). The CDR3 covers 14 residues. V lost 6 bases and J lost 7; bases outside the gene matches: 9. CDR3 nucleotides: TGTGCCAGCAGTTACCCGGGGACAGGGCCGACCCAGTACTTC. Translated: CASSYPGTGPTQYF.

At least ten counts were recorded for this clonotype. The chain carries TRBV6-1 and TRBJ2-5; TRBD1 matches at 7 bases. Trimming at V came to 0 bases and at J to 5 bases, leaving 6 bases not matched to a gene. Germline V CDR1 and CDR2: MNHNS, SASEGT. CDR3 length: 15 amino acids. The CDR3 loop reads CASSEASGQWETQYF. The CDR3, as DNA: TGTGCCAGCAGTGAAGCTTCGGGACAGTGGGAGACCCAGTACTTC.

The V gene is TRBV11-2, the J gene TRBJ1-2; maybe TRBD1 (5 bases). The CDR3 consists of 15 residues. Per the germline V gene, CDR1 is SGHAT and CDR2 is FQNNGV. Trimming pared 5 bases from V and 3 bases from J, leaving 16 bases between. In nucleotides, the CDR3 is TGTGCCAGCAGCATCTCGGCCGGGACGGACTATGGCTACACCTTC. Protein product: CASSISAGTDYGYTF.

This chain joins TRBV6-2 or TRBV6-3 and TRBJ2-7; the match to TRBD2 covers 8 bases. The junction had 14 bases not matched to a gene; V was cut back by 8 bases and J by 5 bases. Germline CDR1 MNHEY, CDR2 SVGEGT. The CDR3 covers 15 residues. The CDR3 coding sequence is TGTGCCAGCTCACTTACAGCGGGGGCTGCCCACGAGCAGTACTTC. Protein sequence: CASSLTAGAAHEQYF.

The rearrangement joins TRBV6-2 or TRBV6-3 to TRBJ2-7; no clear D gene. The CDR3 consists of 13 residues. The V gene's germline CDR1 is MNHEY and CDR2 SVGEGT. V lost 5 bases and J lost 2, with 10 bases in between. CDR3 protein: CASSESAAYEQYF. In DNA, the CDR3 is TGTGCCAGCAGTGAATCGGCAGCCTACGAGCAGTACTTC.

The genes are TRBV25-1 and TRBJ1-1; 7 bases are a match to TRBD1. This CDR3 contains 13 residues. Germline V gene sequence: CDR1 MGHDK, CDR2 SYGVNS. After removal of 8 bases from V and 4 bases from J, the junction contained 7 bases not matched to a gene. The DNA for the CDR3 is TGTGCCAGCCTGGGGACAGCCACCACTGAAGCTTTCTTT. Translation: CASLGTATTEAFF.

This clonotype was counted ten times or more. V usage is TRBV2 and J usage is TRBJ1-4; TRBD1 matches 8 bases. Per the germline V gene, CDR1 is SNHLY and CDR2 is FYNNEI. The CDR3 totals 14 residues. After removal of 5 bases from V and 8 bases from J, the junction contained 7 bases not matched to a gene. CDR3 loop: CASSFGQGGEKLFF. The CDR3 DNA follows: TGTGCCAGCAGTTTTGGACAGGGAGGGGAAAAACTGTTTTTT.

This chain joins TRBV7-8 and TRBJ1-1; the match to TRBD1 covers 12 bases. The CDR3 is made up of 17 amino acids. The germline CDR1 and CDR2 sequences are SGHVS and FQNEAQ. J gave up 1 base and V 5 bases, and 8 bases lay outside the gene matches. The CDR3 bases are TGTGCCAGCAGCCGAATACGGGACAGGGGGCGGAACACTGAAGCTTTCTTT. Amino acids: CASSRIRDRGRNTEAFF.

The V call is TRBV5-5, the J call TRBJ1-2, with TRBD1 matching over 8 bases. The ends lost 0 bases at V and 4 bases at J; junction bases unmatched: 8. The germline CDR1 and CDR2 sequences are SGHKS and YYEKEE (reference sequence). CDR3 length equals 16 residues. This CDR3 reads CASSLAAGGVSYGYTF. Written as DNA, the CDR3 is TGTGCCAGCAGCTTGGCGGCAGGGGGCGTTAGCTATGGCTACACCTTC.